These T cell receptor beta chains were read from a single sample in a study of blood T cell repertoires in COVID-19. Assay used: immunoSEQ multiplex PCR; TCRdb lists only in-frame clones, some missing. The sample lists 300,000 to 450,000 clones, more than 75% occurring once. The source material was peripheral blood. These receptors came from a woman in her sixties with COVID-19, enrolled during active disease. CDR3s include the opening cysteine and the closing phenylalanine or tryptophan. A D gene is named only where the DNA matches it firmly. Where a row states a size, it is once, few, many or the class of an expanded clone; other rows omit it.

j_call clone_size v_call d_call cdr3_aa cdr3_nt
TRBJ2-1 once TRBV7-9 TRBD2 CASSSLAGGLGNKFF TGTGCCAGCAGCTCACTAGCGGGGGGGCTCGGTAACAAGTTCTTC
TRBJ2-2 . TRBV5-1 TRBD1 CASSPGRDRGSGELFF TGCGCCAGCAGCCCAGGCCGGGACAGGGGTAGCGGGGAGCTGTTTTTT
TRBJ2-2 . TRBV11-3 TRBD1 CASSSQGRRYTGELFF TGTGCCAGCAGCTCACAGGGGCGGCGTTACACCGGGGAGCTGTTTTTT
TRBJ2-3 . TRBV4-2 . CASSPQGSDTQYF TGTGCCAGCAGCCCTCAGGGTTCAGATACGCAGTATTTT
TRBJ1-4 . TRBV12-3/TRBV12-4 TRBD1 CASTQGGEKLFF TGTGCCAGCACCCAGGGGGGAGAAAAACTGTTTTTT
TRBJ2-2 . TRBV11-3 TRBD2 CASSLRGGQNTGELFF TGTGCCAGCAGCTTGCGGGGGGGACAGAACACCGGGGAGCTGTTTTTT
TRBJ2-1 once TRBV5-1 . CASSLFSRNEQFF TGCGCCAGCAGCTTGTTTTCCCGCAATGAGCAGTTCTTC
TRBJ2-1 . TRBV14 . CASSQDHPSGYSSYNEQFF TGTGCCAGCAGCCAAGATCATCCCAGCGGGTATAGCTCCTACAATGAGCAGTTCTTC
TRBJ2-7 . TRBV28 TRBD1 CASSLTGVYEQYF TGTGCCAGCAGTTTAACAGGGGTCTACGAGCAGTACTTC
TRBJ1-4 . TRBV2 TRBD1 CASRDDRGNEKLFF TGTGCCAGCAGGGACGACAGGGGAAATGAAAAACTGTTTTTT
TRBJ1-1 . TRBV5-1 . CASSAFGGREAFF TGCGCCAGCAGCGCCTTCGGGGGAAGAGAAGCTTTCTTT
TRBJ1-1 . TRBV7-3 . CASSLTDRMNTEAFF TGTGCCAGCAGCTTAACGGACAGAATGAACACTGAAGCTTTCTTT
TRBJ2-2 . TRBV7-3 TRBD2 CASSLISGSNTGELFF TGTGCCAGCAGCTTGATTAGCGGGTCGAACACCGGGGAGCTGTTTTTT
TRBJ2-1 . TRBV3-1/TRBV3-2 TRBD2 CASSHRSGSSYNEQFF TGTGCCAGCAGCCACCGTAGCGGGAGCTCCTACAATGAGCAGTTCTTC
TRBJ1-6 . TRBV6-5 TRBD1 CASSYQDRGGTPLHF TGTGCCAGCAGTTATCAGGACAGGGGCGGCACACCCCTCCACTTT
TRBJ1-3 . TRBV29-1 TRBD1 CSVGRDSHSIYF TGCAGCGTTGGTCGGGACAGCCACTCCATATATTTT
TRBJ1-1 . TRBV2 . CASITKQVNTEAFF TGTGCCAGCATTACGAAACAGGTGAACACTGAAGCTTTCTTT
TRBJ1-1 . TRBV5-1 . CASSFEFMNTEAFF TGCGCCAGCAGCTTCGAGTTCATGAACACTGAAGCTTTCTTT
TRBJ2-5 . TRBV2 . CASNSVGGTQYF TGTGCCAGCAATTCGGTGGGGGGGACCCAGTACTTC
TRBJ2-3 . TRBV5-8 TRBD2 CASSPVFGTSGVDTQYF TGTGCCAGCAGCCCGGTATTTGGGACTAGCGGGGTGGATACGCAGTATTTT
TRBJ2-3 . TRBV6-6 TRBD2 CASSQPHGGGRADTQYF TGTGCCAGCAGTCAACCCCACGGGGGGGGCCGTGCAGATACGCAGTATTTT
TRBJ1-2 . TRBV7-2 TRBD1 CASSFNRGNYGYTF TGTGCCAGCAGCTTCAACAGGGGAAACTATGGCTACACCTTC
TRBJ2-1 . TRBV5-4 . CASSSPSHGGGEQFF TGTGCCAGCAGCTCGCCATCACACGGCGGTGGTGAGCAGTTCTTC
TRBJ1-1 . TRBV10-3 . CAIRAGNTEAFF TGTGCCATCCGAGCGGGGAACACTGAAGCTTTCTTT
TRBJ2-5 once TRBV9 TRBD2 CASGSRLAGGRETQYF TGTGCCAGCGGATCGAGACTAGCGGGGGGGCGGGAGACCCAGTACTTC
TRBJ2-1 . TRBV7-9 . CASSLVAGVNEQFF TGTGCCAGCAGCTTAGTAGCCGGGGTCAATGAGCAGTTCTTC
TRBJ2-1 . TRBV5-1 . CASSLAVSGSSYNEQFF TGCGCCAGCAGCTTGGCGGTTAGCGGTAGCTCCTACAATGAGCAGTTCTTC
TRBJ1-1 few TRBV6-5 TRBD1 CASRLDRKNTEAFF TGTGCCAGCAGACTGGACAGGAAGAACACTGAAGCTTTCTTT
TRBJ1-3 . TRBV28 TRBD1 CATLTGSGNTIYF TGTGCCACCCTGACAGGGTCTGGAAACACCATATATTTT